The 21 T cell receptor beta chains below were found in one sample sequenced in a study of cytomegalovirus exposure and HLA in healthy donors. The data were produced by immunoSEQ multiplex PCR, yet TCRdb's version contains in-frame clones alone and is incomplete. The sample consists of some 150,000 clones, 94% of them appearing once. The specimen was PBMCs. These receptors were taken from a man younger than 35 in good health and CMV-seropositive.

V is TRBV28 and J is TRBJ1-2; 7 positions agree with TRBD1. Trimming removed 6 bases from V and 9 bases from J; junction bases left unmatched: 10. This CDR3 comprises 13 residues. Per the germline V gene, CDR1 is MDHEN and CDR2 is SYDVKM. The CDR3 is CASSPTGPRSYTF. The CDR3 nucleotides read TGTGCCAGCAGCCCGACAGGGCCCAGGAGCTACACCTTC.

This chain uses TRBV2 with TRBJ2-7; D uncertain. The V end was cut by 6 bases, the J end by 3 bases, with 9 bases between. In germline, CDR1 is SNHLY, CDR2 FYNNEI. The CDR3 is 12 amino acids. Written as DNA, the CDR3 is TGTGCCAGCAGGATCACAAGCTACGAGCAGTACTTC. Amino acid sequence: CASRITSYEQYF. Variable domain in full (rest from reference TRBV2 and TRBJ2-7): EPEVTQTPSHQVTQMGQEVILRCVPISNHLYFYWYRQILGQKVEFLVSFYNNEISEKSEIFDDQFSVERPDGSNFTLKIRSTKLEDSAMYFCASRITSYEQYFGPGTRLTVT.

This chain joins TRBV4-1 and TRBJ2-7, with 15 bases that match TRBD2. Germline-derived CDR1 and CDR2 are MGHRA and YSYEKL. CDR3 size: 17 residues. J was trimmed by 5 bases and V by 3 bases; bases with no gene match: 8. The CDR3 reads CASSQAGLAGGDDEQYF. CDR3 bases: TGCGCCAGCAGCCAGGCTGGACTAGCGGGAGGGGACGACGAGCAGTACTTC.

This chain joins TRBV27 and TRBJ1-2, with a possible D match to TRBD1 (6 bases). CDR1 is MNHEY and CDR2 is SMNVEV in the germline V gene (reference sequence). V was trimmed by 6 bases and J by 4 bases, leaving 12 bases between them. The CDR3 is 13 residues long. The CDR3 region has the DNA TGTGCCAGCAGGGGGGCACCACTCTATGGCTACACCTTC. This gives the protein CASRGAPLYGYTF.

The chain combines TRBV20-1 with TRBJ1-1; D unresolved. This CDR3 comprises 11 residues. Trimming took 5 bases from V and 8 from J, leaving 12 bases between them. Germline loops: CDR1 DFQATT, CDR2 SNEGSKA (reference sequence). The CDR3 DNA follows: TGCAGTGCTCTAGAGAGCCAAGAAGCTTTCTTT. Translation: CSALESQEAFF.

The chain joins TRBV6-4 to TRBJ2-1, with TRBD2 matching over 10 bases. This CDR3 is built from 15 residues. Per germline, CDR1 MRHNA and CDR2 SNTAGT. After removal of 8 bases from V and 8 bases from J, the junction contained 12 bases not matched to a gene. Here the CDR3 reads CASRLLAGGHDEQFF. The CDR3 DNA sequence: TGTGCCAGCCGGCTATTAGCGGGAGGTCACGATGAGCAGTTCTTC.

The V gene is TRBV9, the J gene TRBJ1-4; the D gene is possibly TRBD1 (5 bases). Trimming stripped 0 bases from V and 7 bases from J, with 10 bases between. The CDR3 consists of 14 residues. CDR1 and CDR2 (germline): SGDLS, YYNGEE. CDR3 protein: CASSVGGVSEKLFF. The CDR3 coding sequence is TGTGCCAGCAGCGTAGGGGGGGTTAGTGAAAAACTGTTTTTT.

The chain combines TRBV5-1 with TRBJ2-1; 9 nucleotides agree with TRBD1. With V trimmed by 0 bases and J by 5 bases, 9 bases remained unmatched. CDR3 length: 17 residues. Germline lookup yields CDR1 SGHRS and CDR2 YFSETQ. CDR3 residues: CASSLAPPGTGNNEQFF. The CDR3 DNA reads TGCGCCAGCAGCTTGGCGCCCCCCGGGACAGGGAACAATGAGCAGTTCTTC.

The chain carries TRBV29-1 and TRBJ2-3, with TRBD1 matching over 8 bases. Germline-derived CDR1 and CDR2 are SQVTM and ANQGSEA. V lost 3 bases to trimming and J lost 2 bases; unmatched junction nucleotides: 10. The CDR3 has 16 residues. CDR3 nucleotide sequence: TGCAGCGTTGAGAACCCCCAGGGGGCCATCACAGATACGCAGTATTTT. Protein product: CSVENPQGAITDTQYF.

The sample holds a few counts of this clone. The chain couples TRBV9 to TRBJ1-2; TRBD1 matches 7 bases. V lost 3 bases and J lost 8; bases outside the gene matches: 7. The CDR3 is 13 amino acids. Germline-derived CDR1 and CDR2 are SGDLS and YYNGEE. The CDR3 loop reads CASSAGDSSGYTF. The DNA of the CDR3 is TGTGCCAGCAGCGCGGGGGACAGCTCGGGCTACACCTTC.

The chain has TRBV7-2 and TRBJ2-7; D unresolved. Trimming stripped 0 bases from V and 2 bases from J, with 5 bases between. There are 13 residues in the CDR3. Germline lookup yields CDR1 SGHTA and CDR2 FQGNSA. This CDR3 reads CASSLAIAYEQYF. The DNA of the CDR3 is TGTGCCAGCAGCTTAGCTATTGCCTACGAGCAGTACTTC.

The CDR3 here is CASSLRGPAFTDTQYF. The DNA for the CDR3 is TGTGCCAGCAGCTTACGTGGCCCCGCCTTCACAGATACGCAGTATTTT. The genes are TRBV11-3 and TRBJ2-3; D call uncertain. Germline assignment: CDR1 SGHNT and CDR2 YENEEA. V lost 2 bases to trimming and J lost 2 bases, with 14 bases between them. This CDR3 comprises 16 residues.

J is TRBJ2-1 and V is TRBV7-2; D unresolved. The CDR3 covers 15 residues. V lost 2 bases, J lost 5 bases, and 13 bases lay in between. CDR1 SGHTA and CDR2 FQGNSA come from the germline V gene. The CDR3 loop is CASSLLGGWNNEQFF. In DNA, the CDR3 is TGTGCCAGCAGCTTACTTGGCGGATGGAACAATGAGCAGTTCTTC.

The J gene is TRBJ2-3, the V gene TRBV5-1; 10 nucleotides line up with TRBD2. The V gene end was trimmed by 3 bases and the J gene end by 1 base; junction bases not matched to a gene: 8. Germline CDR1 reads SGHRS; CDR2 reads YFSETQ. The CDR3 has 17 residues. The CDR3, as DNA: TGCGCCAGCAGCTCGGACCCTAGCGGGAGTGGCACAGATACGCAGTATTTT. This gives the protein CASSSDPSGSGTDTQYF.

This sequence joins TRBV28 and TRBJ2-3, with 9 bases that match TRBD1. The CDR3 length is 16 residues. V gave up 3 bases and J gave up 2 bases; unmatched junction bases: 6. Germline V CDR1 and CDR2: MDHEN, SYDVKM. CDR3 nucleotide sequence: TGTGCCAGCAGTTTTACAGGGGGCGACGCCACAGATACGCAGTATTTT. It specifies CASSFTGGDATDTQYF.

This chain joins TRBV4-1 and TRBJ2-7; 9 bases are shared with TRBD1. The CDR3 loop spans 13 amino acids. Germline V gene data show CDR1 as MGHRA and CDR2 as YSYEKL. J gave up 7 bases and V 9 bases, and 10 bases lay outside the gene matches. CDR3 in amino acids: CARPNGTGWEQYF. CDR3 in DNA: TGCGCCAGGCCGAATGGGACAGGGTGGGAGCAGTACTTC.

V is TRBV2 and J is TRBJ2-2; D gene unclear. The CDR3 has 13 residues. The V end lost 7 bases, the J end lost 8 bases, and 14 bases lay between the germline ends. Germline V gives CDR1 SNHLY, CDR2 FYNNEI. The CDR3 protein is CASTSFAAGELFF. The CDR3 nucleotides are TGTGCCAGCACGTCTTTTGCGGCGGGGGAGCTGTTTTTT. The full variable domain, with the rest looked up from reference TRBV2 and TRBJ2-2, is EPEVTQTPSHQVTQMGQEVILRCVPISNHLYFYWYRQILGQKVEFLVSFYNNEISEKSEIFDDQFSVERPDGSNFTLKIRSTKLEDSAMYFCASTSFAAGELFFGEGSRLTVL.

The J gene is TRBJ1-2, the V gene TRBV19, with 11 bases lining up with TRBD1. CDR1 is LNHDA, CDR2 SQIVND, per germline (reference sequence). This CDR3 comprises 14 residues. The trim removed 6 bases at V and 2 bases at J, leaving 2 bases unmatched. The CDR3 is CASSRTGGNYGYTF. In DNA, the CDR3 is TGTGCCAGTAGCCGGACAGGGGGCAACTATGGCTACACCTTC.

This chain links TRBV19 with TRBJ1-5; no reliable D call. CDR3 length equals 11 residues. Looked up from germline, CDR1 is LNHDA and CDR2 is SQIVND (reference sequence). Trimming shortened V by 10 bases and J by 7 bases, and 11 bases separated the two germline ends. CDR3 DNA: TGTGCCACCGGGGAGGAACAGCCCCAGCATTTT. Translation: CATGEEQPQHF.

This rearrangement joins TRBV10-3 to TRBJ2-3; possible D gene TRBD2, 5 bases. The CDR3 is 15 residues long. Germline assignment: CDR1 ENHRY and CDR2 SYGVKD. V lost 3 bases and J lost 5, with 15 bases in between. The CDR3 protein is CAISEKRGDIDTQYF. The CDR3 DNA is TGTGCCATCAGTGAAAAACGGGGTGATATAGATACGCAGTATTTT.

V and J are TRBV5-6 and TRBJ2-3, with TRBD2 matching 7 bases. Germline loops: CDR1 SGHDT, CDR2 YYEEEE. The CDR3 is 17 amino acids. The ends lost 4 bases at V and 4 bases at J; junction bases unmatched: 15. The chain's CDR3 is CASSGLNWGGPADTQYF. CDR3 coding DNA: TGTGCCAGCAGCGGCCTGAATTGGGGAGGGCCCGCAGATACGCAGTATTTT.